This T cell receptor beta chain appears in the sequencing data of a study of T cells in Graves' hyperthyroidism and ophthalmopathy. Patients were aged 18 to 65, had disease duration under 2 months, and had newly diagnosed hyperthyroidism. Between the trimmed V and J ends, which lost 5 bases and 4 bases, there was a span of 17 bases. Looked up from germline, CDR1 is SEHNR and CDR2 is FQNEAQ (reference sequence). This CDR3 spans 15 amino acids. Amplification of TCR beta CDR3 regions used RNA as the template. Carried out on the TCR CDR3, a first-round RT-PCR used the HTBI primer set. TCRdb re-analysed the multiplex PCR reads in MiXCR, keeping a single row per CDR3 protein. The table includes approximately 360,000 distinct CDR3 sequences, just under 25% detected once.

The sample taken for sequencing was blood. The TCR sequence derives from a man over 45 with Graves' hyperthyroidism. The chain is built from TRBV7-9 and TRBJ1-1; no firm D call. The CDR3 loop is CASSTGWASGTEAFF. Here the CDR3 DNA reads TGTGCCAGCAGCACCGGGTGGGCGTCCGGCACTGAAGCTTTCTTT.